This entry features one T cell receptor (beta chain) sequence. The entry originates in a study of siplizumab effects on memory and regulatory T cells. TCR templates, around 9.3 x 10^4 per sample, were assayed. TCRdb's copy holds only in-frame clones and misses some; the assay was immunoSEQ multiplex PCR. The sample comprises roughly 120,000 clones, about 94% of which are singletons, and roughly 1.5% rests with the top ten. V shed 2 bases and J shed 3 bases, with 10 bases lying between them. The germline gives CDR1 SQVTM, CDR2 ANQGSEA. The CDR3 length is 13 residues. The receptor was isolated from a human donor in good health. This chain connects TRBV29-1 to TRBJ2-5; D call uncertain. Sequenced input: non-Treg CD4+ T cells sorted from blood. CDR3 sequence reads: CSVEFGVKETQYF. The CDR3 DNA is TGCAGCGTTGAATTTGGGGTGAAAGAGACCCAGTACTTC. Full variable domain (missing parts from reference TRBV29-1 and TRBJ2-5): SAVISQKPSRDICQRGTSLTIQCQVDSQVTMMFWYRQQPGQSLTLIATANQGSEATYESGFVIDKFPISRPNLTFSTLTVSNMSPEDSSIYLCSVEFGVKETQYFGPGTRLLVL.